These 6 T cell receptor beta chains were sequenced from one sample in a study of response to subunit inactivated influenza vaccine. One entry per CDR3 protein results from TCRdb running MiXCR on the RT-PCR reads. Of 450,000 to 500,000 distinct CDR3 sequences detected, roughly 9.7% appear once; the ten largest clones hold 9.5% to 15%. The sequencing here drew on PBMCs from blood, taken about 40 days after vaccination. The receptors come from a man in his forties or fifties who received an inactivated influenza vaccine.

This clonotype was seen a few times. The rearrangement joins TRBV7-8 to TRBJ2-3, with 7 bases fitting TRBD2. The CDR3 sequence is 17 residues long. The germline gives CDR1 SGHVS, CDR2 FQNEAQ. After removal of 5 bases from V and 2 bases from J, the junction contained 13 bases not matched to a gene. The CDR3 here is CASSVPIAGAPTDTQYF. The DNA of the CDR3 is TGTGCCAGCAGCGTCCCCATTGCGGGAGCCCCCACAGATACGCAGTATTTT.

Many counts were recorded for this clonotype. The chain is built from TRBV5-1 and TRBJ2-3, with D hard to call. This CDR3 is 15 amino acids long. CDR1 and CDR2 from the germline V gene are SGHRS and YFSETQ. Trimming took 3 bases from V and 1 from J, leaving 12 bases between them. The CDR3 DNA follows: TGCGCCAGCAGCTCGCAAGCCTCTGGCACAGATACGCAGTATTTT. This sequence encodes CASSSQASGTDTQYF.

The rearrangement uses TRBV27 and TRBJ2-2, with D unclear. In germline, CDR1 is MNHEY, CDR2 SMNVEV (reference sequence). Trimming pared 6 bases from V and 6 bases from J, leaving 8 bases between. CDR3 length equals 12 residues. CDR3 DNA sequence: TGTGCCAGCAGACTCTTGGCCGGGGAGCTGTTTTTT. Translating it yields CASRLLAGELFF.

This chain uses TRBV30 with TRBJ1-1; D is ambiguous. The V gene's germline CDR1 is GTSNPN and CDR2 SVGIG (reference sequence). CDR3 length equals 15 residues. V shed 2 bases and J shed 1 base, with 14 bases lying between them. The CDR3 loop is CAWSSVVRWNTEAFF. CDR3 coding DNA: TGTGCCTGGAGTAGCGTTGTACGATGGAACACTGAAGCTTTCTTT.

This chain uses TRBV6-2 or TRBV6-3 with TRBJ2-2, with D perhaps TRBD2 (7 bases). This CDR3 is 17 amino acids long. Per the germline V gene, CDR1 is MNHEY and CDR2 is SVGEGT. The V and J ends lost 6 bases and 5 bases respectively, with 22 bases between them. Here the CDR3 DNA reads TGTGCCAGCAGCTGGTTCGGCGGGGGCGTGCGAACCGGGGAGCTGTTTTTT. Translating gives CASSWFGGGVRTGELFF.

This clonotype was observed a few times. The rearrangement links TRBV2 to TRBJ2-7, with D possibly being TRBD2 (5 bases). The germline CDR1 and CDR2 sequences are SNHLY and FYNNEI. The CDR3 sequence is 15 residues long. Trimming removed 6 bases from V and 1 base from J, with 16 bases in between. The CDR3 sequence: CASRSEGLPSYEQYF. CDR3 nucleotides: TGTGCCAGCAGGAGTGAGGGCCTCCCATCCTACGAGCAGTACTTC.